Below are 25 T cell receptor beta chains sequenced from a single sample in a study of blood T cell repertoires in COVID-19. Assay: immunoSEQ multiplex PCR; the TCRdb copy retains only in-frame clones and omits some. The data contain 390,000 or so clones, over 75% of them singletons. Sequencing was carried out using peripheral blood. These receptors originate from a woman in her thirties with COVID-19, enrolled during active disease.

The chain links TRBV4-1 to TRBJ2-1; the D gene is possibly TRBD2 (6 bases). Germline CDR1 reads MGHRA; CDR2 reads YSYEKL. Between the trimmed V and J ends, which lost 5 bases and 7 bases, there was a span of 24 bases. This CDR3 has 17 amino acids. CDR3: CASSSPRGKAGMNEQFF. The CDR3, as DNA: TGCGCCAGCAGCTCCCCCCGGGGGAAGGCGGGAATGAATGAGCAGTTCTTC.

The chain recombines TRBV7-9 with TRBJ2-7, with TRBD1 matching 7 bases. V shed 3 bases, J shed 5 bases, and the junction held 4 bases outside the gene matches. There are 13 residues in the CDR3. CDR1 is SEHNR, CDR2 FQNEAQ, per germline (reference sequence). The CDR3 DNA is TGTGCCAGCAGCTTGACAGGGCCGGACGAGCAGTACTTC. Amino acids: CASSLTGPDEQYF.

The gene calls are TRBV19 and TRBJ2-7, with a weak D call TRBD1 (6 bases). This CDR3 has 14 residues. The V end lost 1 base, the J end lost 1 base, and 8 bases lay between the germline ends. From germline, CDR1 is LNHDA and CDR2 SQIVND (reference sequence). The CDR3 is CASSIGDKSYEQYF. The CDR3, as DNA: TGTGCCAGTAGTATAGGGGACAAGTCCTACGAGCAGTACTTC.

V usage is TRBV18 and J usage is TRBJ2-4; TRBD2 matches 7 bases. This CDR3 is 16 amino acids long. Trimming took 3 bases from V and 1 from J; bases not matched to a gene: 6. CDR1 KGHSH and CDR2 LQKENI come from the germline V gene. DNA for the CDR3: TGTGCCAGCTCACCGGGGAGGGCCTTGGCCAAAAACATTCAGTACTTC. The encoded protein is CASSPGRALAKNIQYF.

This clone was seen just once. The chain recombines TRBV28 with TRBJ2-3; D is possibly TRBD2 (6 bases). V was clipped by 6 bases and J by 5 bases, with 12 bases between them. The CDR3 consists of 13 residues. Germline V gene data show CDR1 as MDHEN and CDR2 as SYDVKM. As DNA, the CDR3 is TGTGCCAGCAGCCCTCACGGGGGAGATACGCAGTATTTT. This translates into CASSPHGGDTQYF.

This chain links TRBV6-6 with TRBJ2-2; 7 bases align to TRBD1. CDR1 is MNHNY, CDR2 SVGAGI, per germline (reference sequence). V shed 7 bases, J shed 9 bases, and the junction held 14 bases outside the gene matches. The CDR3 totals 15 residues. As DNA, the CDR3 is TGTGCCAGCACCTTCTCACAGGGGTTGAACCGGGAGCTGTTTTTT. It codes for CASTFSQGLNRELFF.

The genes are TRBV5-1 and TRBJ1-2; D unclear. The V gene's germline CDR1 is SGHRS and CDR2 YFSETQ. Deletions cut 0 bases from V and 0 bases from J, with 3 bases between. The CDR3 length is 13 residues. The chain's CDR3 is CASSLAANYGYTF. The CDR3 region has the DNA TGCGCCAGCAGCTTGGCAGCTAACTATGGCTACACCTTC.

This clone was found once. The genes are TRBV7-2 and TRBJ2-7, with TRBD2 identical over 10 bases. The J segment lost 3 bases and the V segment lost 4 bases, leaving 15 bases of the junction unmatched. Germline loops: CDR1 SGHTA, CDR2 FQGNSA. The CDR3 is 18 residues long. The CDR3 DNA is TGTGCCAGCAGCTCCGACCATCGATCACTAGCGGGGCTCTACGAGCAGTACTTC. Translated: CASSSDHRSLAGLYEQYF. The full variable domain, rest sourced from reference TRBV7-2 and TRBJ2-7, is GAGVSQSPSNKVTEKGKDVELRCDPISGHTALYWYRQSLGQGLEFLIYFQGNSAPDKSGLPSDRFSAERTGGSVSTLTIQRTQQEDSAVYLCASSSDHRSLAGLYEQYFGPGTRLTVT.

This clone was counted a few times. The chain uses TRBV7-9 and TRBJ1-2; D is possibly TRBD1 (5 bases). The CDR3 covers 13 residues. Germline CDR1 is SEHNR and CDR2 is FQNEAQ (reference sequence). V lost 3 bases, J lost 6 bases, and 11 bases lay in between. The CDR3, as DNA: TGTGCCAGCAGCTTGGAGGGGATGGATGGCTACACCTTC. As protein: CASSLEGMDGYTF.

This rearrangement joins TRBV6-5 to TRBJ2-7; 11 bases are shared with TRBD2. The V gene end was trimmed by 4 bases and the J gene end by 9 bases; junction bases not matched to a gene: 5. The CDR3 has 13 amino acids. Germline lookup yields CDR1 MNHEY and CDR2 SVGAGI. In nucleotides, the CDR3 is TGTGCCAGCAGTTTCACTACTAGCGGGAGGCAGTACTTC. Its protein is CASSFTTSGRQYF.

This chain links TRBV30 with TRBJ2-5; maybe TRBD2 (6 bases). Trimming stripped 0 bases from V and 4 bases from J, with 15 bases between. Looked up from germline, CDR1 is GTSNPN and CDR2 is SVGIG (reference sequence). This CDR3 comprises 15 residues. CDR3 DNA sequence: TGTGCCTGGAGTGTCCTCAGCGGGCCGAGAGAGACCCAGTACTTC. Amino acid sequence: CAWSVLSGPRETQYF.

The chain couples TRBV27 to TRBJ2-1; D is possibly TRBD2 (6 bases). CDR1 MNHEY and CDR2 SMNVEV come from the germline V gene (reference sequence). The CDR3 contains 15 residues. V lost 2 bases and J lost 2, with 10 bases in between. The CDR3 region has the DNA TGTGCCAGCAGTTTAATACTAGCAGCCTACAATGAGCAGTTCTTC. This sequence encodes CASSLILAAYNEQFF.

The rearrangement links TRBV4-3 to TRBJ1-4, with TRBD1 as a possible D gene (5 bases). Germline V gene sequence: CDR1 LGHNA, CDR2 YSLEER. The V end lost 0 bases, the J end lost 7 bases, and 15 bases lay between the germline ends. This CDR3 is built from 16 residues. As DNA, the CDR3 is TGCGCCAGCAGCCAAGATAGGGCCCCGGGGGTTGAAAAACTGTTTTTT. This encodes CASSQDRAPGVEKLFF.

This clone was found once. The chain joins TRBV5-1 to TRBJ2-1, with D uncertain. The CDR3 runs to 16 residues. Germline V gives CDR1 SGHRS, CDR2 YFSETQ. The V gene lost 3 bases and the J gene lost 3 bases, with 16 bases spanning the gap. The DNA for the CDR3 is TGCGCCAGCAGCTCCTATTCCCCGAGCGACTACAATGAGCAGTTCTTC. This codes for CASSSYSPSDYNEQFF.

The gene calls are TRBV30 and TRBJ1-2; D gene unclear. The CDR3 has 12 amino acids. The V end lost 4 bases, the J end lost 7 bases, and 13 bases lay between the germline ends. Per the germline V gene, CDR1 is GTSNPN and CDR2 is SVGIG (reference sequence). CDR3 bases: TGTGCCTGGATTGGCCAGAGGAGTGGCTACACCTTC. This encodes CAWIGQRSGYTF.

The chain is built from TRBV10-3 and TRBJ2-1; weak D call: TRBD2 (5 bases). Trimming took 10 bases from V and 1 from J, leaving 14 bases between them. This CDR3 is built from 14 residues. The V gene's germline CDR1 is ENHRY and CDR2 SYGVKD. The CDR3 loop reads CATNTGSSYNEQFF. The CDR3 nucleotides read TGTGCCACCAATACGGGGAGTTCCTACAATGAGCAGTTCTTC.

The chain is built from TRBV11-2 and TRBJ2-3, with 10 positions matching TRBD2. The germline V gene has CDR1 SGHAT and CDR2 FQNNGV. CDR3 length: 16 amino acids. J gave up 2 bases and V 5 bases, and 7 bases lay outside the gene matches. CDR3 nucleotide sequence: TGTGCCAGCAGCGCGCGGACTAGCGGTTTCACAGATACGCAGTATTTT. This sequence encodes CASSARTSGFTDTQYF.

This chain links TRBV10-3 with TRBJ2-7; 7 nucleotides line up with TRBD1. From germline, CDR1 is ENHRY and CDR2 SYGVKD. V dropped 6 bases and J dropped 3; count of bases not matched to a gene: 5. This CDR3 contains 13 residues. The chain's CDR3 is CAISGTVDYEQYF. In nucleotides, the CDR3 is TGTGCCATCAGCGGGACAGTAGACTACGAGCAGTACTTC.

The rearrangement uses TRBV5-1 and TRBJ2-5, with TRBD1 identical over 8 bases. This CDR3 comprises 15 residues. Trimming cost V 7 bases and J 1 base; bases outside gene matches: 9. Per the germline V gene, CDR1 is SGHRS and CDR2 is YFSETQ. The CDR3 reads CASVRGGQGQETQYF. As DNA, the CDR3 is TGCGCCAGCGTCAGGGGAGGACAGGGCCAAGAGACCCAGTACTTC.

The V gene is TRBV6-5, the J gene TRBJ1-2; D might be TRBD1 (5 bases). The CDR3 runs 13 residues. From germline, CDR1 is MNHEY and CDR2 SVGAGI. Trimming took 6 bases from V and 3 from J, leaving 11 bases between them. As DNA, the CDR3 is TGTGCCAGCAGATTCACAGGTGACTATGGCTACACCTTC. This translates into CASRFTGDYGYTF.

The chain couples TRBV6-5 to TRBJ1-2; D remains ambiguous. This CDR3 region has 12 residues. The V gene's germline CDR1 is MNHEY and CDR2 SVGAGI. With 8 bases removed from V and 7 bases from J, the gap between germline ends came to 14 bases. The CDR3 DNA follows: TGTGCCAGCCAGAGGACGGGGTTTGGCTACACCTTC. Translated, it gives CASQRTGFGYTF.

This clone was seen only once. CDR3 residues: CASSDGLAGGYTGELFF. CDR3 DNA: TGCGCCAGCAGCGATGGACTAGCGGGAGGGTATACCGGGGAGCTGTTTTTT. This sequence joins TRBV5-1 and TRBJ2-2; 15 positions match TRBD2. Trimming took 4 bases from V and 5 from J; bases not matched to a gene: 6. This CDR3 comprises 17 residues. CDR1 and CDR2 from the germline V gene are SGHRS and YFSETQ.

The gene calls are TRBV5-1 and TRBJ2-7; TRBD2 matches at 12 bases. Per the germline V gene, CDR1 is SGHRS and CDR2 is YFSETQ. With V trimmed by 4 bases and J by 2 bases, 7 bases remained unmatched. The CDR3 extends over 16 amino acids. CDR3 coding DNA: TGCGCCAGCAGCCCCGGACTAGCGGGGCCCACCTACGAGCAGTACTTC. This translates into CASSPGLAGPTYEQYF.

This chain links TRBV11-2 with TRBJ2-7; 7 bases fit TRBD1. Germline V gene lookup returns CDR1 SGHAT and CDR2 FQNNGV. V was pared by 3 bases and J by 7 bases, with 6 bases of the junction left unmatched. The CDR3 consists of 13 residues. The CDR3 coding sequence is TGTGCCAGCAGCTTCCACCGGGACAGAGAGCAGTACTTC. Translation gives CASSFHRDREQYF.

The CDR3 region is CASSLRTSGSGSEQFF. The CDR3 nucleotides are TGTGCCAGCAGTTTGCGGACTAGCGGGAGTGGGAGTGAGCAGTTCTTC. V and J are TRBV6-5 and TRBJ2-1; 13 bases line up with TRBD2. V trimming: 4 bases; J trimming: 9 bases; junction bases outside the gene matches: 9. The CDR3 runs to 16 residues. The germline gives CDR1 MNHEY, CDR2 SVGAGI.